The 10 T cell receptor beta chains reported below all come from one sample, sequenced in a study of T cell repertoires in cytomegalovirus infection. These receptors are not linked to any known antigen. In TCRdb, the reads were re-called with MiXCR into one record per CDR3 protein. The table shows some 480,000 distinct CDR3 sequences, with around a third occurring only once. Source: cultured PBMCs, taken from culture after CMV antigen stimulation. Source of these receptors: a human donor in good health (CMV status not recorded). Some clones in this sample may be carry-over from other donors' samples.

In its sample, this clonotype was seen many times. The rearrangement links TRBV25-1 to TRBJ2-2; either TRBD1 or TRBD2 may fit D (5 bases each). The CDR3 is made up of 12 amino acids. Germline CDR1 MGHDK, CDR2 SYGVNS. Trimming stripped 8 bases from V and 6 bases from J, with 10 bases between. CDR3 in amino acids: CASGGRAGELFF. For the CDR3, the DNA is TGTGCCAGCGGAGGCAGGGCCGGGGAGCTGTTTTTT.

The chain recombines TRBV7-2 with TRBJ2-7; the D is unclear. Trimming removed 1 base from V and 4 bases from J, with 8 bases in between. Germline CDR1 is SGHTA and CDR2 is FQGNSA. This CDR3 comprises 13 residues. As DNA, the CDR3 is TGTGCCAGCAGCTTAGGGCGAGAGTACGAGCAGTACGTC. This gives the protein CASSLGREYEQYV.

This chain connects TRBV19 to TRBJ1-5; no clear D. CDR1 and CDR2 from the germline V gene are LNHDA and SQIVND (reference sequence). The CDR3 spans 13 residues. V lost 3 bases to trimming and J lost 5 bases, with 8 bases between them. CDR3 in amino acids: CASSIYSYQPQHF. The CDR3 DNA reads TGTGCCAGTAGTATTTATTCGTATCAGCCCCAGCATTTT.

The table lists this clonotype with a few counts. This chain joins TRBV7-2 and TRBJ2-3, with 10 bases that match TRBD2. Germline V lookup: CDR1 SGHTA, CDR2 FQGNSA. The CDR3 loop spans 17 amino acids. Trimming took 5 bases from V and 5 from J; bases not matched to a gene: 13. CDR3 region: CASSTRSSGSFIDTQYF. CDR3 in DNA: TGTGCCAGCAGCACCCGATCTAGCGGGAGTTTCATAGATACGCAGTATTTT.

The sample holds a few counts of this clonotype. This sequence joins TRBV7-8 and TRBJ2-7; no reliable D call. The CDR3 has 13 residues. Germline-derived CDR1 and CDR2 are SGHVS and FQNEAQ. V was shortened by 2 bases and J by 2 bases, with 7 bases between the two germline ends. The CDR3 sequence: CASSLSDAYEQYV. CDR3 bases: TGTGCCAGCAGCTTATCGGACGCCTACGAGCAGTACGTC.

This chain connects TRBV7-2 to TRBJ2-7, with 8 positions matching TRBD1. This CDR3 spans 13 amino acids. Trimming took 3 bases from V and 7 from J; bases not matched to a gene: 5. CDR1 and CDR2 (germline): SGHTA, FQGNSA. The CDR3 DNA sequence: TGTGCCAGCAGCTTCCAGGGGGCAGATGAGCAGTACTTC. Translated: CASSFQGADEQYF.

The rearrangement links TRBV7-6 to TRBJ2-7; 7 positions match TRBD2. CDR3 length equals 13 residues. Looked up from germline, CDR1 is SGHVS and CDR2 is FNYEAQ. V was pared by 6 bases and J by 6 bases, with 8 bases of the junction left unmatched. DNA for the CDR3: TGTGCCAGCAGGGGTATGCGGGAGACCGAGCAGTACGTC. It specifies CASRGMRETEQYV.

V is TRBV6-2 or TRBV6-3 and J is TRBJ2-6; D is undetermined. Germline lookup yields CDR1 MNHEY and CDR2 SVGEGT. The CDR3 consists of 11 residues. The V gene lost 6 bases and the J gene lost 12 bases, with 9 bases spanning the gap. The chain's CDR3 is CASRDGLVLTF. The DNA for the CDR3 is TGTGCCAGCAGGGATGGGCTCGTCCTGACTTTC.

This clonotype came up many times. J is TRBJ1-3 and V is TRBV7-2, with D hard to call. The CDR3 extends over 14 amino acids. The germline V gene encodes CDR1 SGHTA and CDR2 FQGNSA. V lost 2 bases and J lost 0, with 5 bases in between. The CDR3 nucleotides are TGTGCCAGCAGCTTACAGAGCTCTGGAAACACCATATATTTT. This sequence encodes CASSLQSSGNTIYF. The full variable domain, in which reference TRBV7-2 and TRBJ1-3 provide the parts outside the CDR3, is GAGVSQSPSNKVTEKGKDVELRCDPISGHTALYWYRQSLGQGLEFLIYFQGNSAPDKSGLPSDRFSAERTGGSVSTLTIQRTQQEDSAVYLCASSLQSSGNTIYFGEGSWLTVV.

The J gene is TRBJ1-4, the V gene TRBV11-2, with D uncertain. V lost 3 bases and J lost 0, with 8 bases in between. Germline CDR1 SGHAT, CDR2 FQNNGV. CDR3 length equals 15 residues. CDR3 DNA: TGTGCCAGCAGCTTTGCCCGATCAACTAATGAAAAACTGTTTTTT. This codes for CASSFARSTNEKLFF.